One sample yielded the 9 T cell receptor beta chains listed below, sequenced in a study of shared clonotypes between healthy human individuals (TCRdb year 2020). The library was produced with the immunoSEQ multiplex PCR assay. Here the immuneACCESS table is served through TCRdb, limited to in-frame sequences with V and J called. Missing clones are a known gap in these copies; in checked studies unresolved V genes cover under half, and the rest lacks a known reason. This sample lists about 1.5 million clones; around 98% were detected once. The biggest ten clones account for about 0.42% of the sample. Sequences were obtained from naive CD4+ T cells sorted from blood. The sample's cell subset or site, from its label and the paper: CD45RA+ positively selected. The receptors come from a man in his thirties or forties in good health.

The V call is TRBV15, the J call TRBJ2-7; the D gene could be TRBD1 or TRBD2 (5 bases each). Germline CDR1 is LNHNV and CDR2 is YYDKDF (reference sequence). V lost 0 bases and J 3 bases, leaving 15 bases between the germline ends. This CDR3 has 16 amino acids. CDR3 protein: CATSRDSRGMDYEQYF. The DNA for the CDR3 is TGTGCCACCAGCAGAGATTCGAGGGGAATGGACTACGAGCAGTACTTC.

The rearrangement uses TRBV4-3 and TRBJ2-3; 11 nucleotides line up with TRBD2. Germline CDR1 and CDR2: LGHNA and YSLEER. There are 16 residues in the CDR3. V lost 3 bases to trimming and J lost 6 bases; unmatched junction nucleotides: 8. The CDR3 protein is CASSQIASGRSDTQYF. CDR3 DNA: TGCGCCAGCAGCCAGATCGCTAGCGGGAGGTCGGATACGCAGTATTTT.

The chain uses TRBV7-6 and TRBJ2-7; TRBD2 aligns across 11 bases. The V gene end was trimmed by 5 bases and the J gene end by 1 base; junction bases not matched to a gene: 7. The CDR3 length is 16 residues. CDR1 and CDR2 (germline): SGHVS, FNYEAQ. The CDR3 DNA sequence: TGTGCCAGCAGCCAACCGTCTAGCGGGAGGTCCTACGAGCAGTACTTC. Residues: CASSQPSSGRSYEQYF.

The V call is TRBV30, the J call TRBJ1-2, with D perhaps TRBD1 (5 bases). With 5 bases removed from V and 3 bases from J, the gap between germline ends came to 13 bases. The CDR3 is made up of 13 amino acids. The germline gives CDR1 GTSNPN, CDR2 SVGIG (reference sequence). The CDR3 DNA reads as TGTGCCTGGTCTTCCTCAGGGTACTATGGCTACACCTTC. Translated: CAWSSSGYYGYTF.

V gene TRBV29-1 combines with J gene TRBJ1-2; D gene uncertain. This CDR3 is built from 14 residues. V gave up 6 bases and J gave up 0 bases, with 14 bases separating them. Germline lookup yields CDR1 SQVTM and CDR2 ANQGSEA. In DNA form, the CDR3 reads TGCAGCGTCTTTTCAGGCGCCTCTAACTATGGCTACACCTTC. This sequence encodes CSVFSGASNYGYTF.

The chain couples TRBV28 to TRBJ2-7, with a tentative D call TRBD1 (5 bases). The CDR3 is made up of 15 amino acids. Germline V gene sequence: CDR1 MDHEN, CDR2 SYDVKM. V shed 2 bases and J shed 0 bases, with 11 bases lying between them. The CDR3 DNA reads TGTGCCAGCAGTTTACAGGGTCCTAGCTCCTACGAGCAGTACTTC. The encoded protein is CASSLQGPSSYEQYF.

This clone has just one count. The rearrangement uses TRBV7-9 and TRBJ2-5, with 9 nucleotides matching TRBD1. The germline gives CDR1 SEHNR, CDR2 FQNEAQ (reference sequence). This CDR3 comprises 16 residues. Trimming cost V 3 bases and J 1 base; bases outside gene matches: 6. The DNA for the CDR3 is TGTGCCAGCAGCTTTAGGGACAGGGTACTCCAAGAGACCCAGTACTTC. This gives the protein CASSFRDRVLQETQYF.

The chain employs TRBV29-1 and TRBJ2-1; 8 bases are a match to TRBD2. The germline V gene has CDR1 SQVTM and CDR2 ANQGSEA. The CDR3 has 13 residues. V lost 4 bases to trimming and J lost 3 bases; unmatched junction nucleotides: 2. The DNA for the CDR3 is TGCAGCGTTGTGCGGGAGGACTACAATGAGCAGTTCTTC. As protein: CSVVREDYNEQFF.

The chain joins TRBV18 to TRBJ2-3; 9 bases fit TRBD1. The CDR3 consists of 15 residues. The V gene end was trimmed by 2 bases and the J gene end by 6 bases; junction bases not matched to a gene: 6. Germline loops: CDR1 KGHSH, CDR2 LQKENI. CDR3 nucleotides: TGTGCCAGCTCACCAAGGGACAGGGTCAGGGATACGCAGTATTTT. It codes for CASSPRDRVRDTQYF.